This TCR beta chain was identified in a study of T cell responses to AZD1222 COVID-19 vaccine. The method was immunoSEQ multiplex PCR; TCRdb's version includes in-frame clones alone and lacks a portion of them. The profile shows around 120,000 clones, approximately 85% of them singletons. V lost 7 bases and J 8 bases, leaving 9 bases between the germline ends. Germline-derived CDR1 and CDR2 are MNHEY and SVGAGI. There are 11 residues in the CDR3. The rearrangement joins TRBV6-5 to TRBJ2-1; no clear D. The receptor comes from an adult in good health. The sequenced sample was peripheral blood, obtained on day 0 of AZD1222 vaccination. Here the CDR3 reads CASTLGDEQFF. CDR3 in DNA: TGTGCCAGCACCCTCGGCGATGAGCAGTTCTTC.